This is a list of T cell receptor beta chains from one sample in a study of cytomegalovirus exposure and HLA in healthy donors. Sequencing used immunoSEQ multiplex PCR; TCRdb keeps in-frame clones, though not all of them. The top ten hold roughly 1.9% of the sample, which has under 150,000 clones, roughly 10% seen once. Source material: PBMCs. These receptors were collected from a male donor in good health and CMV-seronegative. Both conserved end residues are part of each CDR3.

CDR3	V
CASSGAGDLAQHF	TRBV10-1
CASSPRTTNQPQHF	TRBV27
CASSFGAGAPTNYGYTF	TRBV5-4
CASSPGTGLATGELFF	TRBV7-3
CASKIGLAGVTGELFF	TRBV2
CASSVAQTNTGELFF	TRBV9
CASSPRRAGSYEQYF	TRBV13
CASRIGTGSQETQYF	TRBV2
CASSLDSFNQPQHF	TRBV5-1
CAWSVGAYEQYF	TRBV30
CASSTGSGNTIYF	TRBV7-8
CASSQDRSGRPNTDEQFF	TRBV4-3
CASSVQGGGYTF	TRBV9
CASSVGRVDQPQHF	TRBV9
CASSLVGSGSANEQFF	TRBV7-9
CASSDSDRGQGLNTEAFF	TRBV2
CASSSREPWRYGYTF	TRBV28
CAWSATGRETNEKLFF	TRBV30
CASSLGLQVYGYTF	TRBV5-1
CASSVAPRTSSYNEQFF	TRBV9